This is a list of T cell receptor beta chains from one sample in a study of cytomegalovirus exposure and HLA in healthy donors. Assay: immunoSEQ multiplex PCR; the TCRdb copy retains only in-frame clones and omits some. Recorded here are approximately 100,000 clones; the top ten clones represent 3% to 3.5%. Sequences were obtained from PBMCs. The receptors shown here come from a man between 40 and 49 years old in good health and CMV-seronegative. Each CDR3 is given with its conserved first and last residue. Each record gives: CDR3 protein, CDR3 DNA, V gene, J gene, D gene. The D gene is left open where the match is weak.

cdr3_aa: CASSLVGTGSTDTQYF; cdr3_nt: TGTGCCAGCAGCTTAGTGGGGACAGGGAGTACAGATACGCAGTATTTT; v_call: TRBV7-2; j_call: TRBJ2-3; d_call: TRBD1
cdr3_aa: CAWSVFGRITDTQYF; cdr3_nt: TGTGCCTGGAGTGTATTCGGCAGGATCACAGATACGCAGTATTTT; v_call: TRBV30; j_call: TRBJ2-3; d_call: -
cdr3_aa: CASSFGQGSNSPLHF; cdr3_nt: TGTGCCAGCAGTTTTGGACAGGGGAGTAATTCACCCCTCCACTTT; v_call: TRBV27; j_call: TRBJ1-6; d_call: TRBD1
cdr3_aa: CASTYTGAGGNEQFF; cdr3_nt: TGTGCCAGTACCTACACGGGGGCGGGGGGAAATGAGCAGTTCTTC; v_call: TRBV19; j_call: TRBJ2-1; d_call: TRBD2
cdr3_aa: CASSFRLAGTESAEQYF; cdr3_nt: TGTGCCAGCAGCTTTAGACTAGCGGGAACCGAGTCCGCCGAGCAGTACTTC; v_call: TRBV27; j_call: TRBJ2-7; d_call: TRBD2
cdr3_aa: CTSSQVSGAGGALGNSPLHF; cdr3_nt: TGCACCAGCAGCCAAGTGTCTGGGGCAGGGGGCGCCCTGGGTAATTCACCCCTCCACTTT; v_call: TRBV1; j_call: TRBJ1-6; d_call: -
cdr3_aa: CASSPPGLAGADTQYF; cdr3_nt: TGTGCCAGCAGCCCACCGGGACTAGCGGGCGCAGATACGCAGTATTTT; v_call: TRBV7-2; j_call: TRBJ2-3; d_call: TRBD2
cdr3_aa: CASSLAPTNTEAFF; cdr3_nt: TGTGCCAGCAGCTTAGCCCCTACGAACACTGAAGCTTTCTTT; v_call: TRBV7-8; j_call: TRBJ1-1; d_call: -
cdr3_aa: CASSAIGGEAFF; cdr3_nt: TGTGCCAGCAGTGCCATCGGGGGTGAAGCTTTCTTT; v_call: TRBV9; j_call: TRBJ1-1; d_call: -
cdr3_aa: CSVDAGGYEQYF; cdr3_nt: TGCAGCGTTGATGCAGGGGGCTACGAGCAGTACTTC; v_call: TRBV29-1; j_call: TRBJ2-7; d_call: TRBD1
cdr3_aa: CASRATGGSKNIQYF; cdr3_nt: TGTGCCAGCAGGGCCACAGGGGGCTCCAAAAACATTCAGTACTTC; v_call: TRBV6-6; j_call: TRBJ2-4; d_call: TRBD1
cdr3_aa: CATLGEVAGTAVSYEQFF; cdr3_nt: TGTGCCACCCTGGGGGAAGTAGCGGGAACCGCTGTTAGTTATGAGCAGTTCTTC; v_call: TRBV10-3; j_call: TRBJ2-1; d_call: TRBD2
cdr3_aa: CASADTTNTEAFF; cdr3_nt: TGTGCCAGTGCCGACACCACGAACACTGAAGCTTTCTTT; v_call: TRBV19; j_call: TRBJ1-1; d_call: -
cdr3_aa: CASSLGTPNEQFF; cdr3_nt: TGTGCCAGCAGCTTAGGTACTCCGAATGAGCAGTTCTTC; v_call: TRBV7-8; j_call: TRBJ2-1; d_call: -
cdr3_aa: CASSSRQGTNTGELFF; cdr3_nt: TGTGCCAGCAGTTCCCGCCAGGGCACGAACACCGGGGAGCTGTTTTTT; v_call: TRBV28; j_call: TRBJ2-2; d_call: -
cdr3_aa: CASSWDSGYEQYF; cdr3_nt: TGTGCCAGCAGTTGGGACAGCGGATACGAGCAGTACTTC; v_call: TRBV27; j_call: TRBJ2-7; d_call: TRBD1
cdr3_aa: CASSRGQGTQYF; cdr3_nt: TGTGCCAGCAGCAGGGGACAGGGGACCCAGTACTTC; v_call: TRBV7-2; j_call: TRBJ2-5; d_call: TRBD1
cdr3_aa: CASSHYQGGEETQYF; cdr3_nt: TGTGCCAGCTCACACTACCAGGGGGGTGAAGAGACCCAGTACTTC; v_call: TRBV18; j_call: TRBJ2-5; d_call: -
cdr3_aa: CASSSRGMNNEQFF; cdr3_nt: TGCGCCAGCAGCTCGCGCGGGATGAACAATGAGCAGTTCTTC; v_call: TRBV5-1; j_call: TRBJ2-1; d_call: -
cdr3_aa: CSVKDRGLSGYTF; cdr3_nt: TGCAGCGTTAAAGACAGGGGGCTGAGTGGCTACACCTTC; v_call: TRBV29-1; j_call: TRBJ1-2; d_call: TRBD1
cdr3_aa: CASTGQGGDEQYF; cdr3_nt: TGTGCCAGCACGGGTCAGGGGGGCGACGAGCAGTACTTC; v_call: TRBV2; j_call: TRBJ2-7; d_call: -
cdr3_aa: CASSLSAGGFSNTEAFF; cdr3_nt: TGTGCCAGCAGTTTATCGGCAGGGGGCTTTTCGAACACTGAAGCTTTCTTT; v_call: TRBV27; j_call: TRBJ1-1; d_call: TRBD1
cdr3_aa: CASSVATFGISGRAFGELFF; cdr3_nt: TGTGCCAGCAGCGTAGCCACCTTTGGGATAAGCGGGAGGGCCTTCGGGGAGCTGTTTTTT; v_call: TRBV9; j_call: TRBJ2-2; d_call: TRBD2